In this sample, the clone carrying this T cell receptor beta chain turned up a few times. As to treatment: oral pan-JAK inhibitor, 5-10 mg twice daily. These data are taken from a study of CD8+ T cells in alopecia areata. From germline, CDR1 is SGDLS and CDR2 YYNGEE. Trimming shortened V by 2 bases and J by 4 bases, and 17 bases separated the two germline ends. The CDR3 is 16 residues long. Following extraction, RNA underwent reverse transcription to cDNA, which served as the sequencing template. Profiling relied on immunoSEQ multiplex PCR, and the TCRdb table lists in-frame clones only, not all of them. Of 75,000 to 100,000 clones in the sample, 70% to 80% were seen once.

The material sequenced was CD8+ T cells sorted from blood, taken at week 44, from a patient treated with tofacitinib. The receptor was isolated from a human donor with alopecia areata. The chain couples TRBV9 to TRBJ2-3; D uncertain. The CDR3 DNA is TGTGCCAGCAGCGTCGGTAGGTCGGTCGAAGCAGATACGCAGTATTTT. Amino acid sequence: CASSVGRSVEADTQYF.